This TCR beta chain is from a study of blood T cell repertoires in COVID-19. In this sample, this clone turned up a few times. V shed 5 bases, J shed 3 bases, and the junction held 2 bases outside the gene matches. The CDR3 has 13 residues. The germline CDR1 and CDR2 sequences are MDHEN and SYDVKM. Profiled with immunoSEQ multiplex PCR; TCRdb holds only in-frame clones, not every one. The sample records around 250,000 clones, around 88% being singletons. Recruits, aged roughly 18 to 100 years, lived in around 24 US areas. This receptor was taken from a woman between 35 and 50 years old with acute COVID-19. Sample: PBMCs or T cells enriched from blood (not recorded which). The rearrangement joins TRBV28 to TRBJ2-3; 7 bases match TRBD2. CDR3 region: CASSSGNTDTQYF. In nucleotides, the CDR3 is TGTGCCAGCAGTAGCGGGAATACAGATACGCAGTATTTT. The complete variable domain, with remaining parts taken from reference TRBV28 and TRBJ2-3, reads DVKVTQSSRYLVKRTGEKVFLECVQDMDHENMFWYRQDPGLGLRLIYFSYDVKMKEKGDIPEGYSVSREKKERFSLILESASTNQTSMYLCASSSGNTDTQYFGPGTRLTVL.